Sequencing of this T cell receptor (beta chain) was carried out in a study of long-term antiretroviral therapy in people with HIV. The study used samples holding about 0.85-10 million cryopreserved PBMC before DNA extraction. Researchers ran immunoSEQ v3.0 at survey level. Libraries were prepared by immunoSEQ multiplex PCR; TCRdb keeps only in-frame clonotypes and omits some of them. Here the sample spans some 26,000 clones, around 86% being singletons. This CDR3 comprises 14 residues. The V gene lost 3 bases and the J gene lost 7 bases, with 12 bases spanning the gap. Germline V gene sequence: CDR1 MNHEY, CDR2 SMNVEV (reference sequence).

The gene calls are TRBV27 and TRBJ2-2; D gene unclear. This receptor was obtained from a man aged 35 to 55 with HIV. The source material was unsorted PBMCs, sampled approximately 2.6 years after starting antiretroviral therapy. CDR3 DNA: TGTGCCAGCAGTTTCCAGGAAACACTCGGGGAGCTGTTTTTT. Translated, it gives CASSFQETLGELFF.